This T cell receptor beta chain emerged from a study of blood T cell repertoires in COVID-19. This CDR3 contains 13 residues. V was pared by 5 bases and J by 5 bases, with 8 bases of the junction left unmatched. Germline V gene sequence: CDR1 GTSNPN, CDR2 SVGIG (reference sequence). The table came from immunoSEQ multiplex PCR; TCRdb's copy has only in-frame clones and leaves some out. The sample holds 99,000 or so clones, roughly four fifths seen once. The receptor's source is a man in his 60s with acute or convalescent COVID-19. The sequenced sample was peripheral blood. The V call is TRBV30, the J call TRBJ1-1; 7 bases are shared with TRBD1. CDR3 region: CAWGVQGMTEAFF. The DNA of the CDR3 is TGTGCCTGGGGGGTACAGGGGATGACTGAAGCTTTCTTT. The variable domain in full, with the rest retrieved from reference TRBV30 and TRBJ1-1, is SQTIHQWPATLVQPVGSPLSLECTVEGTSNPNLYWYRQAAGRGLQLLFYSVGIGQISSEVPQNLSASRPQDRQFILSSKKLLLSDSGFYLCAWGVQGMTEAFFGQGTRLTVV.